These T cell receptor beta chains were read from a single sample in a study of blood T cell repertoires in COVID-19. Here immunoSEQ multiplex PCR was the method, and the copy in TCRdb shows in-frame clones only, minus some. Of approximately 270,000 clones in the sample, roughly nine tenths were seen once. The sample was PBMCs or T cells enriched from blood (not recorded which). All receptors derive from a woman in her sixties who had recovered from COVID-19. CDR3s include the opening cysteine and the closing phenylalanine or tryptophan. Each record gives: J gene, D gene, clone size, V gene, CDR3 protein, CDR3 DNA. The D gene is left open where the match is weak. Clone sizes are given selectively: once, few, many, or a class where the clone is expanded.

>TRBJ2-1|.|.|TRBV28
CASSSLRVSSYNEQFF
TGTGCCAGCAGTTCACTCCGGGTGAGCTCCTACAATGAGCAGTTCTTC
>TRBJ2-7|TRBD2|.|TRBV28
CASSFSGGVEQYF
TGTGCCAGCAGTTTCAGCGGGGGGGTCGAGCAGTACTTC
>TRBJ1-4|TRBD1|few|TRBV6-5
CASSYRNRGTNEKLFF
TGTGCCAGCAGCTACCGTAACAGGGGAACTAATGAAAAACTGTTTTTT
>TRBJ2-1|.|.|TRBV11-3
CASSPRGGGLSYNEQFF
TGTGCCAGCAGCCCCCGGGGAGGAGGTCTCTCCTACAATGAGCAGTTCTTC
>TRBJ2-7|.|.|TRBV29-1
CSVLTESYEQYF
TGCAGCGTCCTAACCGAGTCCTACGAGCAGTACTTC
>TRBJ1-5|.|once|TRBV19
CASSIGGGQPQHF
TGTGCCAGTAGTATCGGGGGAGGGCAGCCCCAGCATTTT
>TRBJ2-7|TRBD2|.|TRBV5-4
CASSLGMAAGIPFEQYF
TGTGCCAGCAGCTTGGGGATGGCAGCGGGAATCCCTTTCGAGCAGTACTTC
>TRBJ2-3|TRBD2|once|TRBV5-6
CASSLGGGTTDTQYF
TGTGCCAGCAGCTTGGGCGGGGGGACCACAGATACGCAGTATTTT
>TRBJ2-7|TRBD2|.|TRBV5-6
CASSPGGSYEQYF
TGTGCCAGCAGCCCCGGGGGGAGCTACGAGCAGTACTTC
>TRBJ2-2|.|once|TRBV7-8
CASSSILGDTGELFF
TGTGCCAGCAGCTCCATCCTAGGGGACACCGGGGAGCTGTTTTTT
>TRBJ1-3|.|.|TRBV28
CASLGDMSSGNTIYF
TGTGCCAGCTTAGGGGACATGAGCTCTGGAAACACCATATATTTT
>TRBJ1-5|TRBD1|.|TRBV6-5
CASSSRQGRQPQHF
TGTGCCAGCAGTTCGCGACAGGGTCGACAGCCCCAGCATTTT
>TRBJ1-1|.|.|TRBV5-1
CASSLDRVTTEAFF
TGCGCCAGCAGCTTGGACAGGGTGACCACTGAAGCTTTCTTT
>TRBJ2-1|.|.|TRBV24-1
CATSEDRAATWDEQFF
TGTGCCACCAGTGAAGATCGAGCGGCAACCTGGGATGAGCAGTTCTTC
>TRBJ1-5|.|.|TRBV5-1
CASSFDGNQPQHF
TGCGCCAGCAGCTTCGACGGGAATCAGCCCCAGCATTTT
>TRBJ1-4|TRBD1|.|TRBV9
CASSSQTGSAEKLFF
TGTGCCAGCAGCTCCCAGACAGGGTCGGCTGAAAAACTGTTTTTT
>TRBJ2-7|TRBD1|.|TRBV29-1
CSVIKGAGSSYEQYF
TGCAGCGTCATCAAGGGGGCAGGCTCGTCCTACGAGCAGTACTTC
>TRBJ1-1|TRBD1|few|TRBV6-5
CASSSTGGGEGAFF
TGTGCCAGCAGTTCCACAGGGGGCGGTGAGGGAGCTTTCTTT
>TRBJ1-2|.|.|TRBV7-9
CASSLLNYGYTF
TGTGCCAGCAGCCTTTTAAACTATGGCTACACCTTC
>TRBJ2-1|.|.|TRBV27
CASSSSSEYNEQFF
TGTGCCAGCAGTTCGTCTAGCGAATACAATGAGCAGTTCTTC
>TRBJ2-5|TRBD2|.|TRBV5-4
CASSLAGGSETQYF
TGTGCCAGCAGCTTAGCGGGGGGGTCAGAGACCCAGTACTTC
>TRBJ1-3|.|.|TRBV28
CASSLSRSGNTIYF
TGTGCCAGCAGTTTGTCCCGCTCTGGAAACACCATATATTTT
>TRBJ2-6|TRBD2|.|TRBV19
CASLYREGLAGANVLTF
TGTGCCAGTCTTTATCGGGAGGGCCTGGCCGGGGCCAACGTCCTGACTTTC
>TRBJ1-3|.|.|TRBV27
CASSLLGGENTIYF
TGTGCCAGCAGTTTATTAGGGGGTGAAAACACCATATATTTT
>TRBJ1-2|.|.|TRBV4-1
CASSQGLGWGYTF
TGCGCCAGCAGCCAGGGGCTGGGGTGGGGCTACACCTTC
>TRBJ1-2|TRBD1|.|TRBV24-1
CATSDPDRVGGYTF
TGTGCCACCAGTGATCCGGACAGGGTGGGTGGCTACACCTTC
>TRBJ2-1|.|once|TRBV5-1
CASSPGQVEANEQFF
TGCGCCAGCAGCCCGGGACAAGTTGAAGCCAATGAGCAGTTCTTC
>TRBJ2-7|TRBD1|.|TRBV12-5
CASGLDRTGAYEQYF
TGTGCTAGTGGTTTGGACCGGACAGGCGCCTACGAGCAGTACTTC
>TRBJ1-2|.|.|TRBV11-2
CASSLSTGPYGYTF
TGTGCCAGCAGCTTATCTACAGGGCCCTATGGCTACACCTTC
>TRBJ1-4|TRBD1|.|TRBV18
CASSSWDRGDEKLFF
TGTGCCAGCTCCTCATGGGACAGGGGAGACGAAAAACTGTTTTTT
>TRBJ1-1|TRBD1|.|TRBV5-1
CASSLEGAATEAFF
TGCGCCAGCAGCTTGGAGGGGGCGGCTACTGAAGCTTTCTTT
>TRBJ2-1|.|.|TRBV9
CASSKLWSNNEQFF
TGTGCCAGCAGTAAGCTGTGGTCAAACAATGAGCAGTTCTTC
>TRBJ1-2|.|.|TRBV29-1
CSVVPGQGDYGYTF
TGCAGCGTCGTCCCGGGACAAGGGGACTATGGCTACACCTTC
>TRBJ2-2|.|.|TRBV29-1
CSVYSFNTGELFF
TGCAGCGTATACAGCTTTAACACCGGGGAGCTGTTTTTT
>TRBJ1-5|.|.|TRBV19
CASSIAPGDQPQHF
TGTGCCAGTAGTATAGCCCCAGGGGACCAGCCCCAGCATTTT
>TRBJ1-2|.|.|TRBV12-3/TRBV12-4
CASRLTESYGYTF
TGTGCCAGCAGGTTAACAGAAAGCTATGGCTACACCTTC
>TRBJ1-1|.|.|TRBV4-1
CASSQVGGVVEAFF
TGCGCCAGCAGCCAAGTGGGAGGTGTGGTTGAAGCTTTCTTT
>TRBJ1-1|.|.|TRBV18
CASSPGQLNTEAFF
TGTGCCAGCTCACCCGGACAGCTTAACACTGAAGCTTTCTTT
>TRBJ2-3|TRBD2|once|TRBV4-2
CASRPPGEGRGTQYF
TGTGCCAGCAGACCGCCGGGGGAGGGAAGGGGTACGCAGTATTTT
>TRBJ1-3|.|.|TRBV14
CASSPKSGTSGNTIYF
TGTGCCAGCAGCCCAAAGTCCGGGACTTCTGGAAACACCATATATTTT
>TRBJ2-3|TRBD2|.|TRBV6-5
CASDLTSGADTQYF
TGTGCCAGCGACTTAACTAGCGGGGCAGATACGCAGTATTTT
>TRBJ1-5|.|.|TRBV7-2
CASSPADYQPQHF
TGTGCCAGCAGCCCCGCCGACTATCAGCCCCAGCATTTT
>TRBJ2-7|.|.|TRBV30
CAWKGEAYEQYF
TGTGCCTGGAAGGGGGAAGCCTACGAGCAGTACTTC
>TRBJ1-1|.|.|TRBV5-1
CASSLDRANTEAFF
TGCGCCAGCAGCTTGGACAGGGCGAACACTGAAGCTTTCTTT
>TRBJ2-4|.|.|TRBV6-5
CASSYGAAKNIQYF
TGTGCCAGCAGTTATGGGGCGGCCAAAAACATTCAGTACTTC
>TRBJ1-3|.|.|TRBV3-1/TRBV3-2
CASRSTGTSGNTIYF
TGTGCCAGCCGCTCTACAGGGACCTCTGGAAACACCATATATTTT
>TRBJ2-3|TRBD2|.|TRBV2
CASSGPGLAGGGDTQYF
TGTGCCAGCAGTGGTCCGGGACTAGCGGGAGGGGGAGATACGCAGTATTTT
>TRBJ2-3|.|.|TRBV9
CASSVDDSNTQYF
TGTGCCAGCAGCGTAGATGACAGCAATACGCAGTATTTT
>TRBJ1-2|TRBD1|.|TRBV2
CASSRQGFGYTF
TGTGCCAGCAGCAGACAGGGGTTTGGCTACACCTTC
>TRBJ2-4|.|.|TRBV4-2
CASSQAQGAGGSYIQYF
TGTGCCAGCAGCCAAGCACAGGGGGCGGGGGGCAGCTACATTCAGTACTTC
>TRBJ1-4|.|.|TRBV28
CASRSVRGEKLFF
TGTGCCAGCAGGTCAGTTAGGGGAGAAAAACTGTTTTTT
>TRBJ2-3|.|.|TRBV5-5
CASSLVGVHTQYF
TGTGCCAGCAGCTTGGTCGGAGTCCATACGCAGTATTTT
>TRBJ1-2|.|.|TRBV6-5
CASSPDRTYGYTF
TGTGCCAGCAGTCCCGACAGGACCTATGGCTACACCTTC
>TRBJ2-1|TRBD2|.|TRBV27
CASMGGGRSYNEQFF
TGTGCCAGTATGGGGGGAGGGCGCTCCTACAATGAGCAGTTCTTC
>TRBJ2-5|.|.|TRBV9
CASSRSGVETQYF
TGTGCCAGCAGTCGTTCAGGGGTCGAGACCCAGTACTTC